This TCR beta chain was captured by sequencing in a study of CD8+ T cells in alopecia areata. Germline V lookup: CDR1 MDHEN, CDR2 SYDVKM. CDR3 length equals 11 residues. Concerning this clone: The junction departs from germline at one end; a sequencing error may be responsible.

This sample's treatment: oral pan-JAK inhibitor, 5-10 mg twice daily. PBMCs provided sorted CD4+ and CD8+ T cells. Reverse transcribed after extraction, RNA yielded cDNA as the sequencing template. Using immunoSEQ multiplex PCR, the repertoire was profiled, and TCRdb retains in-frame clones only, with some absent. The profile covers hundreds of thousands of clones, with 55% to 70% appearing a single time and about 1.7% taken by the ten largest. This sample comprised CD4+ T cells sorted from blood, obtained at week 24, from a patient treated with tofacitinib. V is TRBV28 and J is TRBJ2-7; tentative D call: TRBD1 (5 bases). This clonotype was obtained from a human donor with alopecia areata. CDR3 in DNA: TGTGCCAGCAGTGCTAAGGGTCGAAGGGGCTTC. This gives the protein CASSAKGRRGF.